This is a list of T cell receptor beta chains from one sample in a study of PD-1 blockade in classical Hodgkin lymphoma. The table came from immunoSEQ multiplex PCR; TCRdb's copy has only in-frame clones and leaves some out. The sample lists under 20,000 clones, over 55% seen once, with about 9% in the top ten. This sample comprised peripheral blood mononuclear cells (PBMCs), obtained before the second cycle of nivolumab. Source of these receptors: a human donor with classical Hodgkin lymphoma. CDR3s include the opening cysteine and the closing phenylalanine or tryptophan. Fields, in order: V gene, J gene, D gene, clone size, CDR3 length, CDR3 protein, CDR3 DNA. The D gene is left open where the match is weak. Clone sizes are given selectively: once, few, many, or a class where the clone is expanded.

v_gene: TRBV10-3; j_gene: TRBJ2-5; d_gene: TRBD1; abundance: -; len: 15; CDR3aa: CAISEGTGRGETQYF; CDR3nt: TGTGCCATCAGTGAGGGGACAGGGAGAGGGGAGACCCAGTACTTC
v_gene: TRBV9; j_gene: TRBJ2-1; d_gene: -; abundance: -; len: 14; CDR3aa: CASSEISPVNEQFF; CDR3nt: TGTGCCAGCAGCGAGATATCCCCGGTCAATGAGCAGTTCTTC
v_gene: TRBV29-1; j_gene: TRBJ2-3; d_gene: -; abundance: -; len: 13; CDR3aa: CSVGWGKTDTQYF; CDR3nt: TGCAGCGTTGGGTGGGGGAAGACAGATACGCAGTATTTT
v_gene: TRBV7-8; j_gene: TRBJ2-1; d_gene: -; abundance: few; len: 16; CDR3aa: CASSLGSSSSYNEQFF; CDR3nt: TGTGCCAGCAGCTTAGGTTCAAGCAGCTCCTACAATGAGCAGTTCTTC
v_gene: TRBV11-2; j_gene: TRBJ1-1; d_gene: -; abundance: few; len: 14; CDR3aa: CASSLGPQATEAFF; CDR3nt: TGTGCCAGCAGCTTGGGGCCACAGGCCACTGAAGCTTTCTTT
v_gene: TRBV4-2; j_gene: TRBJ1-5; d_gene: TRBD1; abundance: -; len: 14; CDR3aa: CASSAGTGGQPQHF; CDR3nt: TGTGCCAGCAGCGCCGGGACAGGGGGACAGCCCCAGCATTTT
v_gene: TRBV7-9; j_gene: TRBJ1-5; d_gene: -; abundance: -; len: 14; CDR3aa: CASSTSKPNQPQHF; CDR3nt: TGTGCCAGCAGCACTTCCAAACCAAATCAGCCCCAGCATTTT
v_gene: TRBV6-5; j_gene: TRBJ1-6; d_gene: TRBD1; abundance: once; len: 15; CDR3aa: CASSVQGIGNSPLHF; CDR3nt: TGTGCCAGCAGTGTACAGGGGATTGGGAATTCACCCCTCCACTTT
v_gene: TRBV7-8; j_gene: TRBJ2-3; d_gene: -; abundance: -; len: 18; CDR3aa: CASSLMLLGDSGPDTQYF; CDR3nt: TGTGCCAGCAGCTTAATGCTATTAGGTGACTCGGGACCAGATACGCAGTATTTT
v_gene: TRBV2; j_gene: TRBJ2-1; d_gene: TRBD2; abundance: medium-sized; len: 15; CDR3aa: CASTPLAGAYNEQFF; CDR3nt: TGTGCCAGCACCCCTCTAGCGGGGGCCTACAATGAGCAGTTCTTC
v_gene: TRBV9; j_gene: TRBJ2-3; d_gene: -; abundance: -; len: 15; CDR3aa: CASSVAHGAEGTQYF; CDR3nt: TGTGCCAGCAGCGTGGCTCACGGAGCGGAGGGCACGCAGTATTTT
v_gene: TRBV19; j_gene: TRBJ2-1; d_gene: TRBD2; abundance: few; len: 16; CDR3aa: CASSIVPSGLGNEQFF; CDR3nt: TGTGCCAGTAGTATAGTGCCTAGCGGGTTAGGGAATGAGCAGTTCTTC
v_gene: TRBV4-2; j_gene: TRBJ1-1; d_gene: -; abundance: few; len: 18; CDR3aa: CASSKKGLLGNMNTEAFF; CDR3nt: TGTGCCAGCAGTAAAAAGGGGCTTCTTGGCAACATGAACACTGAAGCTTTCTTT
v_gene: TRBV27; j_gene: TRBJ2-2; d_gene: -; abundance: -; len: 14; CDR3aa: CASSIRRNTGELFF; CDR3nt: TGTGCCAGCAGTATACGGAGGAACACCGGGGAGCTGTTTTTT
v_gene: TRBV5-1; j_gene: TRBJ2-7; d_gene: TRBD2; abundance: -; len: 15; CDR3aa: CASSTASGTGSEQYF; CDR3nt: TGCGCCAGCAGCACCGCTAGCGGGACGGGGAGCGAGCAGTACTTC
v_gene: TRBV5-1; j_gene: TRBJ2-3; d_gene: -; abundance: -; len: 13; CDR3aa: CASSLMGTDTQYF; CDR3nt: TGCGCCAGCAGCTTGATGGGTACAGATACGCAGTATTTT
v_gene: TRBV7-9; j_gene: TRBJ2-1; d_gene: -; abundance: -; len: 13; CDR3aa: CASSQPEYNEQFF; CDR3nt: TGTGCCAGCAGCCAGCCGGAATACAATGAGCAGTTCTTC
v_gene: TRBV5-4; j_gene: TRBJ2-7; d_gene: TRBD1; abundance: once; len: 15; CDR3aa: CASSDGTGGSYEQYF; CDR3nt: TGTGCCAGCAGCGACGGGACAGGGGGCTCCTACGAGCAGTACTTC
v_gene: TRBV10-3; j_gene: TRBJ2-7; d_gene: -; abundance: -; len: 15; CDR3aa: CAISDNSYLNYEQYF; CDR3nt: TGTGCCATCAGTGATAACTCCTACCTAAACTACGAGCAGTACTTC
v_gene: TRBV5-1; j_gene: TRBJ2-7; d_gene: -; abundance: -; len: 12; CDR3aa: CASSPDSYEQYF; CDR3nt: TGCGCCAGCAGCCCTGACAGTTACGAGCAGTACTTC
v_gene: TRBV5-1; j_gene: TRBJ1-5; d_gene: TRBD1; abundance: medium-sized; len: 14; CDR3aa: CASSLQGAGQPQHF; CDR3nt: TGCGCCAGCAGCTTACAGGGGGCCGGGCAGCCCCAGCATTTT
v_gene: TRBV7-9; j_gene: TRBJ2-7; d_gene: -; abundance: -; len: 15; CDR3aa: CASSPSGAGSYEQYF; CDR3nt: TGTGCCAGCAGCCCCTCCGGGGCAGGCTCCTACGAGCAGTACTTC
v_gene: TRBV4-2; j_gene: TRBJ2-7; d_gene: -; abundance: -; len: 15; CDR3aa: CASSQDLAPGYEQYF; CDR3nt: TGTGCCAGCAGCCAAGATTTAGCCCCCGGCTACGAGCAGTACTTC
v_gene: TRBV28; j_gene: TRBJ1-5; d_gene: -; abundance: -; len: 21; CDR3aa: CASSLFRIKGRVGGSNQPQHF; CDR3nt: TGTGCCAGCAGTTTATTCAGAATAAAAGGCAGGGTAGGGGGAAGCAATCAGCCCCAGCATTTT
v_gene: TRBV5-5; j_gene: TRBJ2-5; d_gene: -; abundance: -; len: 15; CDR3aa: CASSTPGRSQETQYF; CDR3nt: TGTGCCAGCAGCACGCCGGGACGGAGTCAAGAGACCCAGTACTTC
v_gene: TRBV5-1; j_gene: TRBJ2-5; d_gene: -; abundance: -; len: 16; CDR3aa: CASSPYMGGAQETQYF; CDR3nt: TGCGCCAGCAGCCCGTATATGGGGGGGGCCCAAGAGACCCAGTACTTC
v_gene: TRBV27; j_gene: TRBJ2-3; d_gene: -; abundance: -; len: 14; CDR3aa: CASSLRAFTDTQYF; CDR3nt: TGTGCCAGCAGTTTAAGGGCTTTCACAGATACGCAGTATTTT
v_gene: TRBV6-6; j_gene: TRBJ1-4; d_gene: -; abundance: -; len: 16; CDR3aa: CASSYPWGATNEKLFF; CDR3nt: TGTGCCAGCAGTTACCCGTGGGGGGCAACTAATGAAAAACTGTTTTTT
v_gene: TRBV9; j_gene: TRBJ2-7; d_gene: TRBD2; abundance: once; len: 14; CDR3aa: CASSVAVGGTEQYF; CDR3nt: TGTGCCAGCAGCGTAGCTGTGGGGGGGACCGAGCAGTACTTC
v_gene: TRBV5-1; j_gene: TRBJ2-5; d_gene: TRBD1; abundance: -; len: 14; CDR3aa: CASSRTGREETQYF; CDR3nt: TGCGCCAGCAGCCGGACAGGACGAGAAGAGACCCAGTACTTC
v_gene: TRBV4-1; j_gene: TRBJ1-1; d_gene: TRBD1; abundance: once; len: 16; CDR3aa: CASSRETGGVYTEAFF; CDR3nt: TGCGCCAGCAGCCGCGAGACAGGGGGCGTTTACACTGAAGCTTTCTTT
v_gene: TRBV18; j_gene: TRBJ2-4; d_gene: TRBD2; abundance: -; len: 17; CDR3aa: CASSPADLAGVAWEQYF; CDR3nt: TGTGCCAGCTCACCCGCCGATCTGGCGGGAGTGGCGTGGGAGCAGTACTTC
v_gene: TRBV19; j_gene: TRBJ2-7; d_gene: -; abundance: -; len: 12; CDR3aa: CASSTDMIRQYF; CDR3nt: TGTGCCAGTAGTACGGACATGATTCGGCAGTACTTC
v_gene: TRBV28; j_gene: TRBJ2-1; d_gene: -; abundance: -; len: 13; CDR3aa: CASSLDRYNEQFF; CDR3nt: TGTGCCAGCAGTTTAGACAGATACAATGAGCAGTTCTTC
v_gene: TRBV9; j_gene: TRBJ2-3; d_gene: -; abundance: medium-sized; len: 13; CDR3aa: CASSLRQSDTQYF; CDR3nt: TGTGCCAGCAGCCTCCGACAGTCAGATACGCAGTATTTT
v_gene: TRBV27; j_gene: TRBJ2-1; d_gene: TRBD2; abundance: -; len: 16; CDR3aa: CASSKIAGGSYNEQFF; CDR3nt: TGTGCCAGCTCAAAGATAGCGGGAGGGTCCTACAATGAGCAGTTCTTC
v_gene: TRBV5-3; j_gene: TRBJ1-5; d_gene: -; abundance: few; len: 16; CDR3aa: CARSLRLYRDNQPQHF; CDR3nt: TGTGCCAGAAGCTTGAGGCTGTACAGGGACAATCAGCCCCAGCATTTT
v_gene: TRBV30; j_gene: TRBJ2-5; d_gene: -; abundance: -; len: 13; CDR3aa: CAWSVRGTETQYF; CDR3nt: TGTGCCTGGAGTGTACGTGGGACAGAGACCCAGTACTTC
v_gene: TRBV7-9; j_gene: TRBJ1-2; d_gene: -; abundance: -; len: 12; CDR3aa: CASSLAGDGYTF; CDR3nt: TGTGCCAGCAGCTTAGCTGGGGACGGCTACACCTTC
v_gene: TRBV30; j_gene: TRBJ1-1; d_gene: TRBD1; abundance: -; len: 12; CDR3aa: CAWSRGQAEAFF; CDR3nt: TGTGCCTGGAGTAGAGGACAGGCCGAAGCTTTCTTT
v_gene: TRBV7-6; j_gene: TRBJ2-6; d_gene: -; abundance: once; len: 17; CDR3aa: CASSLVPGGSGANVLTF; CDR3nt: TGTGCCAGCAGCTTAGTTCCCGGGGGCTCTGGGGCCAACGTCCTGACTTTC
v_gene: TRBV28; j_gene: TRBJ1-1; d_gene: TRBD1; abundance: medium-sized; len: 15; CDR3aa: CASPRSGTGDTEAFF; CDR3nt: TGTGCCAGCCCCCGTTCCGGAACAGGGGACACTGAAGCTTTCTTT
v_gene: TRBV29-1; j_gene: TRBJ2-1; d_gene: TRBD2; abundance: -; len: 14; CDR3aa: CSVVPSGRASEQFF; CDR3nt: TGCAGCGTTGTCCCTAGCGGGAGGGCCAGTGAGCAGTTCTTC
v_gene: TRBV18; j_gene: TRBJ2-5; d_gene: -; abundance: -; len: 18; CDR3aa: CASSPPPGTLSPGETQYF; CDR3nt: TGTGCCAGCTCACCACCTCCCGGGACACTCTCTCCTGGGGAGACCCAGTACTTC
v_gene: TRBV7-2; j_gene: TRBJ2-5; d_gene: TRBD2; abundance: -; len: 14; CDR3aa: CASSLGGRRETQYF; CDR3nt: TGTGCCAGCAGCTTAGGCGGGAGGAGGGAGACCCAGTACTTC
v_gene: TRBV11-1; j_gene: TRBJ1-6; d_gene: -; abundance: -; len: 13; CDR3aa: CASSPDYNSPLHF; CDR3nt: TGTGCCAGCAGCCCCGATTATAATTCACCCCTCCACTTT
v_gene: TRBV5-4; j_gene: TRBJ2-3; d_gene: TRBD2; abundance: -; len: 19; CDR3aa: CASSLGLAGGRSSTDTQYF; CDR3nt: TGTGCCAGCAGCTTGGGACTAGCGGGAGGAAGGTCTAGCACAGATACGCAGTATTTT